This T cell receptor beta chain originates from a study of T cell responses to AZD1222 COVID-19 vaccine. Study-level points and caveats: Clonal diversity was possibly underestimated, and the donors were mostly white British, with more females.

V was trimmed by 1 base and J by 3 bases, leaving 7 bases between them. Germline CDR1 is SGHTA and CDR2 is FQGNSA. This CDR3 is 13 amino acids long. As regards this clone: The antigen remains unidentified.

Here immunoSEQ multiplex PCR was the method, and the copy in TCRdb shows in-frame clones only, minus some. The sample has some 100,000 clones, roughly 90% seen once. This chain uses TRBV7-2 with TRBJ2-7; D is unresolved. The sequence derives from an adult who received the AZD1222 COVID-19 vaccine. Sequencing used peripheral blood, obtained 28 days after the second AZD1222 dose. DNA for the CDR3: TGTGCCAGCAGCTTAGGGGGTCACTACGAGCAGTACTTC. It encodes CASSLGGHYEQYF. Variable domain in full (rest from reference TRBV7-2 and TRBJ2-7): GAGVSQSPSNKVTEKGKDVELRCDPISGHTALYWYRQSLGQGLEFLIYFQGNSAPDKSGLPSDRFSAERTGGSVSTLTIQRTQQEDSAVYLCASSLGGHYEQYFGPGTRLTVT.